This T cell receptor beta chain appears in the sequencing data of a study of cytomegalovirus exposure and HLA in healthy donors. Notes on the study in general: 87-base-pair reads could not separate some V segments, including TRBV6-2 and TRBV6-3. An analysis was carried out later, and it reportedly showed fewer N-insertions in an Asian-associated ancestry cluster than the approximately 610-donor mean. TCR association rates varied by HLA locus in a later analysis, with DRB1 highest and HLA-C lowest.

PCR employed 60 Vbeta and 13 Jbeta primers. The table came from immunoSEQ multiplex PCR; TCRdb's copy has only in-frame clones and leaves some out. The sample lists about 120,000 clones, roughly 18% occurring once. The CDR3 is 17 amino acids. Germline lookup yields CDR1 SGHNT and CDR2 YYREEE (reference sequence). V was clipped by 4 bases and J by 2 bases; unmatched bases: 10. As for this clone: The antigen is not known.

This sequence was found in a female donor in good health and CMV-seropositive. The J gene is TRBJ2-1, the V gene TRBV5-4; TRBD2 aligns across 9 bases. Sequencing was carried out using PBMCs. CDR3 DNA: TGTGCCAGCAGCCCCGGTTTTAGCGGGGGTCCCTACAATGAGCAGTTCTTC. Amino acid sequence: CASSPGFSGGPYNEQFF.